A single sample gave rise to the 7 T cell receptor beta chains below, sequenced in a study of T cell responses to AZD1222 COVID-19 vaccine. The protocol was immunoSEQ multiplex PCR, while the TCRdb copy is restricted to in-frame clones and leaves out a portion. The table records fewer than 110,000 clones, 90% to 95% of them present only once. This material consisted of peripheral blood, taken on day 0 of AZD1222 vaccination. These receptors originate from an adult in good health.

V and J are TRBV4-2 and TRBJ2-1, with TRBD2 matching 7 bases. Germline V gene lookup returns CDR1 LGHNA and CDR2 YNFKEQ. This CDR3 is 14 amino acids long. V lost 1 base, J lost 10 bases, and 7 bases stayed unmatched. CDR3 in DNA: TGTGCCAGCAGCCAAGGGGGGGGAGGGCCCGAGCAGTTCTTC. Translated: CASSQGGGGPEQFF.

The chain carries TRBV19 and TRBJ2-3; TRBD1 matches 8 bases. CDR1 is LNHDA and CDR2 is SQIVND in the germline V gene (reference sequence). V shed 9 bases, J shed 4 bases, and the junction held 6 bases outside the gene matches. The CDR3 loop spans 13 amino acids. In DNA form, the CDR3 reads TGTGCCAGCCGAACACAGGGGGCAGATACGCAGTATTTT. It is translated as CASRTQGADTQYF.

CDR3 in amino acids: CASSLISGSGNTIYF. The DNA for the CDR3 is TGTGCCAGCAGCTTGATAAGCGGCTCTGGAAACACCATATATTTT. The chain combines TRBV3-1 (or the pseudogene TRBV3-2) with TRBJ1-3; D uncertain. This CDR3 comprises 15 residues. Trimming removed 5 bases at V and 0 bases at J, with 11 bases between. Per the germline V gene, CDR1 is LGHDT and CDR2 is YNNKEL (reference sequence).

Comments on this clone: Other DNA sequences in this specimen translate into the identical CDR3. The V call is TRBV2, the J call TRBJ1-4; D call uncertain. Between the trimmed V and J ends, which lost 6 bases and 0 bases, there was a span of 8 bases. This CDR3 contains 14 residues. Looked up from germline, CDR1 is SNHLY and CDR2 is FYNNEI. The CDR3 coding sequence is TGTGCCAGCAGCTTCAGTGCAACTAATGAAAAACTGTTTTTT. It specifies CASSFSATNEKLFF.

This sequence joins TRBV28 and TRBJ2-1; 9 bases are shared with TRBD2. CDR1 is MDHEN and CDR2 is SYDVKM in the germline V gene. The CDR3 extends over 16 amino acids. Losses at the gene ends were 7 bases for V and 0 bases for J; bases not matched to a gene: 7. CDR3 amino acids: CASTPLAGSSYNEQFF. The CDR3 DNA sequence: TGTGCCAGCACTCCTCTAGCGGGGAGCTCCTACAATGAGCAGTTCTTC.

The gene calls are TRBV19 and TRBJ1-4; TRBD1 matches at 7 bases. Trimming at V came to 6 bases and at J to 4 bases, leaving 5 bases not matched to a gene. The CDR3 is 14 residues long. Germline CDR1 and CDR2: LNHDA and SQIVND (reference sequence). CDR3 nucleotides: TGTGCCAGTAGACCGGGACAGATTAATGAAAAACTGTTTTTT. Translation gives CASRPGQINEKLFF. The variable domain in full, with the rest retrieved from reference TRBV19 and TRBJ1-4, is DGGITQSPKYLFRKEGQNVTLSCEQNLNHDAMYWYRQDPGQGLRLIYYSQIVNDFQKGDIAEGYSVSREKKESFPLTVTSAQKNPTAFYLCASRPGQINEKLFFGSGTQLSVL.

CDR3 in DNA: TGTGCCAGTAGTATAGAGTCGGGGCTTTCCTACGAGCAGTACTTC. This encodes CASSIESGLSYEQYF. V usage is TRBV19 and J usage is TRBJ2-7, with D perhaps given as TRBD1 or TRBD2 (5 bases each). Germline V lookup: CDR1 LNHDA, CDR2 SQIVND (reference sequence). The ends were cut back, 0 bases at V and 1 base at J, with 10 bases in the middle. There are 15 residues in the CDR3.